The subject of this entry is one TCR beta chain. The specificity of this receptor is unknown. It has no much larger one-base neighbor in the sample; base qualities were not kept. These data belong to a study of OX40 agonist ivuxolimab in advanced cancers. At the level of the whole study: Ivuxolimab was a fully human IgG2 agonistic monoclonal antibody targeting the costimulatory receptor OX40 (CD134). Intravenous ivuxolimab was administered to patients every 2 weeks at six dose levels: 0.01, 0.1, 0.3, 1.5, 3 and 10 mg/kg. Of the approximately 50 patients in dose escalation, 19 had hepatocellular carcinoma, some 15 had melanoma, 9 had renal cell carcinoma and 9 had head and neck cancer. In the dose-escalation cohort, 75% to 90% of patients were male, and the mean age was roughly 60 years with a range of roughly 23 to 90. Patients were allowed to have had prior anti-PD-1, anti-PD-L1 or anti-CTLA-4 therapy, and about 40% of the dose-escalation patients had been treated with checkpoint inhibitors. Partial responses were achieved by three dose-escalation patients, of whom one had hepatocellular carcinoma and two had cutaneous melanoma. Peripheral TCRbeta sequencing aimed to test whether ivuxolimab altered TCR sequence diversity and caused clonal T-cell expansion. The paper reports the monotherapy dose-escalation portion (N of about 47 patients) of the phase I ivuxolimab trial. What the research found in general, with its limitations: Antigen specificity was not determined for the clonally expanded peripheral T cells. In the 0.1-3.0 mg/kg groups, partial responders had among the lowest normalized peripheral clonal expansion, particularly in CD8+ T cells. Low levels of normalized T-cell clonal expansion were also seen in some patients who did not respond. At doses of 0.1 to 3.0 mg/kg, clonal expansion of both CD4+ and CD8+ blood T cells was observed from baseline to week 6. After ivuxolimab, expanded clones were on average more numerous among CD8+ T cells than among CD4+ T cells.

The trial excluded patients who had a history of autoimmune disease or were on systemic immunosuppression. Peripheral blood for TCR sequencing was collected from all dose cohorts at baseline, on cycle 4 day 1, and on cycle 7 day 1. The samples were drawn from a first-in-human, open-label, multicenter phase I dose-escalation trial of ivuxolimab. Adults with locally advanced or metastatic head and neck squamous cell, hepatocellular, melanoma or renal cell carcinoma were enrolled in the trial. Before TCR sequencing, CD4+ T cells and CD8+ T cells were sorted from peripheral blood as separate populations. The junction carries 10 bases between V and J, which are trimmed by 2 bases and 0 bases respectively. The germline V gene provides CDR1 SGHDT and CDR2 YYEEEE. From cysteine to phenylalanine, the CDR3 is 15 amino acids long. Here the CDR3 DNA is all that survives: 45 bases in frame from base 1. For sequencing of the TCRbeta CDR3 region, genomic DNA was extracted from the sorted cells. TCRbeta CDR3 regions were sequenced using the immunoSEQ Assay. The table comes from immuneACCESS by way of TCRdb, which keeps in-frame sequences with V and J called. Part of the clones is missing from these tables; in studies checked, under half for an unresolved V gene and the rest for unknown reasons. Across this sample there are around 30,000 clones, with about nine tenths seen only once. In total, the top ten clones hold around 4.2% of the sample.

This TCR derives from an adult with an advanced solid tumor such as melanoma, head and neck, liver or kidney cancer. Recombination linked TRBV5-6 to TRBJ2-3, with the D gene call left open. Sample: CD4+ or CD8+ T cells sorted from blood, taken in a trial of the OX40 agonist ivuxolimab. The CDR3 corresponds to CASSFQYTSTDTQYF. The nucleotide sequence is given as TGTGCCAGCAGCTTCCAATACACTAGCACAGATACGCAGTATTTT.